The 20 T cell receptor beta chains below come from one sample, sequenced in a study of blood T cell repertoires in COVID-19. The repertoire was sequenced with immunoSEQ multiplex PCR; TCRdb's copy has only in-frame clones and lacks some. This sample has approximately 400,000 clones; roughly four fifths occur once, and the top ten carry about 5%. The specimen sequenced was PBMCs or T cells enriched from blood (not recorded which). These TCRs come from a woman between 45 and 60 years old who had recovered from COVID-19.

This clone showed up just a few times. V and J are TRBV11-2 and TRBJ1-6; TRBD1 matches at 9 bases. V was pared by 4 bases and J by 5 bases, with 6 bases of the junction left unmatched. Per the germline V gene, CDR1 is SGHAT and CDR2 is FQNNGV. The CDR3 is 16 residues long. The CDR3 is CASSYRGTGNNSPLHF. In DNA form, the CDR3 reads TGTGCCAGCAGCTATCGAGGGACAGGGAATAATTCACCCCTCCACTTT.

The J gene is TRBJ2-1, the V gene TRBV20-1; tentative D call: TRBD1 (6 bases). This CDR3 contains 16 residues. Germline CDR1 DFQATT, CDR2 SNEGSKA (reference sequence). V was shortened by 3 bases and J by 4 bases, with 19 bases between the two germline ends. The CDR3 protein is CSASRLGASRYNEQFF. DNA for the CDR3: TGCAGTGCTAGTCGGTTGGGGGCTAGTCGTTACAATGAGCAGTTCTTC.

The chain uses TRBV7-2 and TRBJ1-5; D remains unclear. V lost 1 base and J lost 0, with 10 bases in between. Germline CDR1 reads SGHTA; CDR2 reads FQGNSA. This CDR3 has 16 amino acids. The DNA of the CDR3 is TGTGCCAGCAGCTTAGTGCACGAGCATAGCAATCAGCCCCAGCATTTT. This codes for CASSLVHEHSNQPQHF.

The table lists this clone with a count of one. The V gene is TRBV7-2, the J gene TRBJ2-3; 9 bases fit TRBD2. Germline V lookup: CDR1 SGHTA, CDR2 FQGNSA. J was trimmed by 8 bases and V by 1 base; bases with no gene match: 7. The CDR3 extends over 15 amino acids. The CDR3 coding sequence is TGTGCCAGCAGCTTAGGACTAGCGGTTCAAGGTACGCAGTATTTT. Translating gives CASSLGLAVQGTQYF.

As DNA, the CDR3 is TGTGCCATCACAGACAGGGATAGAAACACCATATATTTT. Protein sequence: CAITDRDRNTIYF. This chain links TRBV6-5 with TRBJ1-3, with 7 bases that match TRBD1. The CDR3 has 13 amino acids. J was trimmed by 5 bases and V by 10 bases; bases with no gene match: 8. The germline V gene encodes CDR1 MNHEY and CDR2 SVGAGI.

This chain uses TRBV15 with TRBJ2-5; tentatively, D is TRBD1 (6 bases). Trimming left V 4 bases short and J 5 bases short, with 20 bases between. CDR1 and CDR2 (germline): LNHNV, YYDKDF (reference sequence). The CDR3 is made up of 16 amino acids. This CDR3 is CATSTKRQADGETQYF. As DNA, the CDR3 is TGTGCCACCAGCACGAAACGACAGGCCGATGGGGAGACCCAGTACTTC.

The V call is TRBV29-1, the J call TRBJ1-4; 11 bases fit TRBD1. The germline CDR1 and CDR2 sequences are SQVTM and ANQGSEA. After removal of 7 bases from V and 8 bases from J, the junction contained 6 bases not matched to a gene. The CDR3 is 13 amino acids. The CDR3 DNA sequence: TGCAGCGCCGGACAGGGGGCGCGGGAAAAACTGTTTTTT. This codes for CSAGQGAREKLFF.

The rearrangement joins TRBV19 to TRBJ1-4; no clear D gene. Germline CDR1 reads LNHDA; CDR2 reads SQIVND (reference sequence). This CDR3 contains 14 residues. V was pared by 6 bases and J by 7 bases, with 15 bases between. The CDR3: CASSRTSVLEKLFF. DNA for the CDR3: TGTGCCAGTAGCAGGACTTCAGTTCTTGAAAAACTGTTTTTT. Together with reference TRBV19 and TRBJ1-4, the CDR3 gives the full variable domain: DGGITQSPKYLFRKEGQNVTLSCEQNLNHDAMYWYRQDPGQGLRLIYYSQIVNDFQKGDIAEGYSVSREKKESFPLTVTSAQKNPTAFYLCASSRTSVLEKLFFGSGTQLSVL.

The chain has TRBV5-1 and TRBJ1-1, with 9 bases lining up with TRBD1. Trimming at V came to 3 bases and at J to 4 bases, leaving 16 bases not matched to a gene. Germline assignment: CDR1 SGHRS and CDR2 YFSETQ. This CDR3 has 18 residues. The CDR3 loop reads CASSWLPWDREKSTEAFF. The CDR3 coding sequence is TGCGCCAGCAGCTGGCTCCCTTGGGACAGGGAAAAGAGCACTGAAGCTTTCTTT. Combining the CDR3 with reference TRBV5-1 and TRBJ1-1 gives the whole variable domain KAGVTQTPRYLIKTRGQQVTLSCSPISGHRSVSWYQQTPGQGLQFLFEYFSETQRNKGNFPGRFSGRQFSNSRSEMNVSTLELGDSALYLCASSWLPWDREKSTEAFFGQGTRLTVV.

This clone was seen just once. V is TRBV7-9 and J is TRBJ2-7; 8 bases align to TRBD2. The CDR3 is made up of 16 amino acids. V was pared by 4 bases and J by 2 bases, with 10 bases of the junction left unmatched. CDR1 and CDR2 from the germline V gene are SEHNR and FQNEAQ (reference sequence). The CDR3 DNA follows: TGTGCCAGCAGCTCCCCGAGCGGGGGAGTAACCTACGAGCAGTACTTC. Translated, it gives CASSSPSGGVTYEQYF.

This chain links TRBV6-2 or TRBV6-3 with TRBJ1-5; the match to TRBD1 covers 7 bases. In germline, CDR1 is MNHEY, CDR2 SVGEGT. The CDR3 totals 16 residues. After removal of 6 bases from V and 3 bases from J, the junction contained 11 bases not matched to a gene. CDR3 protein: CASSPPGTVLNQPQHF. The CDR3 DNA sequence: TGTGCCAGCAGCCCCCCCGGGACAGTCCTCAATCAGCCCCAGCATTTT.

CDR3 region: CATSRPLLAGGADTQYF. DNA for the CDR3: TGTGCCACCAGCAGGCCCCTCCTAGCGGGGGGCGCAGATACGCAGTATTTT. The chain carries TRBV15 and TRBJ2-3, with TRBD2 matching over 11 bases. Germline V CDR1 and CDR2: LNHNV, YYDKDF (reference sequence). This CDR3 is 17 amino acids long. Losses at the gene ends were 3 bases for V and 4 bases for J; bases not matched to a gene: 9.

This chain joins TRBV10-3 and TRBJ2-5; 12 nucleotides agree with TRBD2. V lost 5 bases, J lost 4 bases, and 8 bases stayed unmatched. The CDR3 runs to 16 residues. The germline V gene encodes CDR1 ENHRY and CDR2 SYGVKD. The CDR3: CAISRLAGGPGETQYF. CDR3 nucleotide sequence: TGTGCCATCAGTCGCCTAGCGGGGGGGCCGGGAGAGACCCAGTACTTC.

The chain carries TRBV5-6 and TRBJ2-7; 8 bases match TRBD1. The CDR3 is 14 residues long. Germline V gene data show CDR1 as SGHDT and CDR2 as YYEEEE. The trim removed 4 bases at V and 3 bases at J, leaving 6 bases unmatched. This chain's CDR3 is CASSPPDRGYEQYF. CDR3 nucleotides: TGTGCCAGCAGCCCCCCCGACAGGGGCTACGAGCAGTACTTC.

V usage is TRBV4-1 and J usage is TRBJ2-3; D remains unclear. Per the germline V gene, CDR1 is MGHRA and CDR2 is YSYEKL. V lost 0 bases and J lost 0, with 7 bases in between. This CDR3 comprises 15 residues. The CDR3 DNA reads TGCGCCAGCAGCCAAGACTCCACTAGCACAGATACGCAGTATTTT. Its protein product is CASSQDSTSTDTQYF.

The CDR3: CASRTWGGTGNTGELFF. The CDR3 bases are TGTGCCAGCCGCACCTGGGGGGGGACAGGGAACACCGGGGAGCTGTTTTTT. This chain uses TRBV7-9 with TRBJ2-2; a possible D gene is TRBD1 (8 bases). Germline values: CDR1 SEHNR, CDR2 FQNEAQ (reference sequence). The length of the CDR3 is 17 residues. Deletions cut 8 bases from V and 1 base from J, with 20 bases between.

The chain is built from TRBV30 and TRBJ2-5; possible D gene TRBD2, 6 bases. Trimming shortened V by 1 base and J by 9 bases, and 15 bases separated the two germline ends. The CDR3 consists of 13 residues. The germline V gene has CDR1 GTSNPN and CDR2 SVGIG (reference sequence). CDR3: CAWSAGSGVAQYF. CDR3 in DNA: TGTGCCTGGAGTGCCGGGAGCGGAGTGGCCCAGTACTTC.

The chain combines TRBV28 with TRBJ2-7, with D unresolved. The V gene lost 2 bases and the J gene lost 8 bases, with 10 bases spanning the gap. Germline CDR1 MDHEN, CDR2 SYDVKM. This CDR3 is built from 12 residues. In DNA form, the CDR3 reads TGTGCCAGCAGTTTAAGACACAGTCAGCAGTACTTC. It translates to CASSLRHSQQYF.

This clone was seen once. As DNA, the CDR3 is TGCGCCAGCAGCCAAGATTCAGGGCGTAGCACCGGGGAGCTGTTTTTT. It yields the protein CASSQDSGRSTGELFF. This chain connects TRBV4-3 to TRBJ2-2, with D maybe TRBD1 (5 bases). Trimming removed 0 bases from V and 4 bases from J, with 12 bases in between. This CDR3 has 16 residues. In germline, CDR1 is LGHNA, CDR2 YSLEER.

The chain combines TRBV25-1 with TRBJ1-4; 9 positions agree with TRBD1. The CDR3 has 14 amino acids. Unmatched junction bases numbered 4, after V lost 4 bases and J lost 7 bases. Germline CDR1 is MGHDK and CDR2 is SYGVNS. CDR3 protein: CASSAGQGREKLFF. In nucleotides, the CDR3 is TGTGCCAGCAGTGCAGGACAGGGGCGTGAAAAACTGTTTTTT.